A single sample gave rise to the 29 T cell receptor beta chains below, sequenced in a study of T cell responses to AZD1222 COVID-19 vaccine. The data were produced by immunoSEQ multiplex PCR, yet TCRdb's version contains in-frame clones alone and is incomplete. The table shows around 99,000 clones, with about nine tenths occurring only once. The starting material was peripheral blood, obtained on day 0 of AZD1222 vaccination. Receptors originate from an adult in good health.

The V and J genes are TRBV5-1 and TRBJ1-1; perhaps TRBD1 as D (5 bases). Germline values: CDR1 SGHRS, CDR2 YFSETQ. CDR3 length: 15 residues. Trimming removed 0 bases from V and 1 base from J, with 10 bases in between. This CDR3 reads CASSLGGFENTEAFF. The CDR3 nucleotides read TGCGCCAGCAGCTTGGGGGGCTTCGAGAACACTGAAGCTTTCTTT.

This chain connects TRBV6-4 to TRBJ2-7; TRBD1 might be the D (5 bases). Germline V gene lookup returns CDR1 MRHNA and CDR2 SNTAGT. With 0 bases removed from V and 6 bases from J, the gap between germline ends came to 24 bases. CDR3 length: 18 amino acids. The CDR3 is CASSDSAGRRQGYCEQYF. CDR3 DNA: TGTGCCAGCAGTGACTCCGCTGGCCGACGTCAGGGCTACTGCGAGCAGTACTTC.

Comments on this clone: Mismatch with germline at one junction end may stem from a read error. The rearrangement joins TRBV6-1 to TRBJ2-2; weak D call: TRBD1 (5 bases). The V gene's germline CDR1 is MNHNS and CDR2 SASEGT. The CDR3 sequence is 14 residues long. The CDR3 loop is CASTEDREAGELFF. The CDR3 bases are TGTGCCAGCACTGAAGACAGAGAGGCCGGGGAGCTGTTTTTT.

V and J are TRBV11-2 and TRBJ2-3; D remains ambiguous. Germline lookup yields CDR1 SGHAT and CDR2 FQNNGV. V was cut by 2 bases and J by 0 bases, with 6 bases left in between. The CDR3 runs to 14 residues. The CDR3, as DNA: TGTGCCAGCAGCTTAAAGGCGAGCACAGATACGCAGTATTTT. Its protein is CASSLKASTDTQYF.

This clone was recorded once. This chain uses TRBV10-3 with TRBJ1-6; TRBD1 agrees at 8 bases. Per the germline V gene, CDR1 is ENHRY and CDR2 is SYGVKD. This CDR3 has 17 residues. Trimming removed 0 bases from V and 6 bases from J; junction bases left unmatched: 7. The CDR3 sequence is CAISESDRVGLNSPLHF. CDR3 in DNA: TGTGCCATCAGTGAGTCGGACAGGGTGGGACTTAATTCACCCCTCCACTTT.

Worth noting for this clone: Compared with germline, one end of the junction differs, possibly owing to a read error. The V and J genes are TRBV19 and TRBJ2-7; 12 nucleotides align to TRBD2. The CDR3 contains 15 residues. Germline V gene data show CDR1 as LNHDA and CDR2 as SQIVND (reference sequence). In DNA form, the CDR3 reads TGTGCCAGTAGTATCGGACTAGCGGGGACCTACGAGCGGTACTTC. This codes for CASSIGLAGTYERYF.

The V call is TRBV27, the J call TRBJ1-6, with a possible D match to TRBD1 (5 bases). CDR3 length equals 15 residues. V was shortened by 5 bases and J by 9 bases, with 17 bases between the two germline ends. In germline, CDR1 is MNHEY, CDR2 SMNVEV (reference sequence). The CDR3 nucleotides read TGTGCCAGCAGTCGACCCCCTGGGGACGGTTCACCCCTCCACTTT. It is translated as CASSRPPGDGSPLHF.

This chain connects TRBV5-8 to TRBJ2-1, with D unclear. Germline CDR1 is SGHTS and CDR2 is YDEGEE. Trimming took off 4 bases at V and 0 bases at J, with 11 bases between the two ends. The CDR3 is 15 residues long. The CDR3 sequence is CASSRWSSSYNEQFF. The CDR3 coding sequence is TGTGCCAGCAGCCGATGGTCAAGCTCCTACAATGAGCAGTTCTTC.

The J gene is TRBJ2-2, the V gene TRBV18, with 10 bases that match TRBD1. After removal of 3 bases from V and 5 bases from J, the junction contained 3 bases not matched to a gene. CDR1 KGHSH and CDR2 LQKENI come from the germline V gene. The CDR3 contains 15 residues. Here the CDR3 reads CASSPRQGATGELFF. CDR3 nucleotides: TGTGCCAGCTCACCCAGACAGGGGGCGACCGGGGAGCTGTTTTTT.

V is TRBV10-1 and J is TRBJ1-1; no firm D call. Germline loops: CDR1 WNHNN, CDR2 SYGVQD (reference sequence). Trimming removed 4 bases from V and 7 bases from J, with 16 bases in between. This CDR3 has 14 amino acids. DNA for the CDR3: TGCGCCAGCAGTGGGTCAATCCTTGCTGGTGAAGCTTTCTTT. As protein: CASSGSILAGEAFF.

This sequence joins TRBV5-6 and TRBJ1-3, with D perhaps TRBD1 (5 bases). This CDR3 region has 17 residues. With 1 base removed from V and 0 bases from J, the gap between germline ends came to 14 bases. Looked up from germline, CDR1 is SGHDT and CDR2 is YYEEEE. DNA of the CDR3: TGTGCCAGCAGCTTGCCCGGACAAGCCTACTCTGGAAACACCATATATTTT. Its translation is CASSLPGQAYSGNTIYF.

The DNA of the CDR3 is TGTGCCAGCAGTTTTGCGCGCCAAGAGACCCAGTACTTC. This gives the protein CASSFARQETQYF. The chain employs TRBV12-3 or TRBV12-4 and TRBJ2-5; D uncertain. Trimming left V 3 bases short and J 1 base short, with 6 bases between. The CDR3 runs to 13 residues.

The chain carries TRBV27 and TRBJ2-1, with D possibly matching TRBD2 (5 bases). Germline V CDR1 and CDR2: MNHEY, SMNVEV (reference sequence). Trimming pared 0 bases from V and 7 bases from J, leaving 16 bases between. The CDR3 runs 16 residues. The CDR3 DNA follows: TGTGCCAGCAGTTTATCACACGGGGAAGAGAGGAATGAGCAGTTCTTC. This translates into CASSLSHGEERNEQFF.

This clone was seen just once. The chain combines TRBV4-3 with TRBJ1-2; 7 bases map to TRBD1. Unmatched junction bases numbered 10, after V lost 1 base and J lost 5 bases. Germline lookup yields CDR1 LGHNA and CDR2 YSLEER. The CDR3 totals 16 residues. CDR3 sequence: CASSQADRDMYYGYTF. In nucleotides, the CDR3 is TGCGCCAGCAGCCAAGCCGACAGGGACATGTATTATGGCTACACCTTC.

This chain joins TRBV27 and TRBJ1-2, with D possibly TRBD1 on 6 matching bases. The CDR3 sequence is 13 residues long. Germline CDR1 MNHEY, CDR2 SMNVEV (reference sequence). V dropped 5 bases and J dropped 7 bases, with 14 bases sitting between them. The CDR3 protein is CASSPSGEGGYTF. Written as DNA, the CDR3 is TGTGCCAGCAGTCCATCAGGGGAAGGTGGCTACACCTTC.

The CDR3 bases are TGCGCCAGCAGAGCTATAGCGGGGCAAGAGACCCAGTACTTC. It yields the protein CASRAIAGQETQYF. The chain recombines TRBV5-1 with TRBJ2-5, with 8 bases matching TRBD2. Per germline, CDR1 SGHRS and CDR2 YFSETQ. This CDR3 is 14 amino acids long. The V gene end was trimmed by 5 bases and the J gene end by 2 bases; junction bases not matched to a gene: 5.

The J gene is TRBJ1-1, the V gene TRBV5-6, with TRBD1 matching 7 bases. The CDR3 consists of 15 residues. The J segment lost 2 bases and the V segment lost 4 bases, leaving 8 bases of the junction unmatched. Germline V CDR1 and CDR2: SGHDT, YYEEEE. CDR3 protein: CASSPQGGLNTEAFF. DNA for the CDR3: TGTGCCAGCAGCCCCCAGGGGGGCCTAAACACTGAAGCTTTCTTT.

The V and J genes are TRBV29-1 and TRBJ2-3; 9 bases are shared with TRBD2. Germline lookup yields CDR1 SQVTM and CDR2 ANQGSEA. The V segment lost 6 bases and the J segment 1 base; nucleotides outside the gene matches: 8. The CDR3 has 15 residues. In DNA form, the CDR3 reads TGCAGCGTCGGGAGGCGGGAGGGTGGCACAGATACGCAGTATTTT. Amino acids: CSVGRREGGTDTQYF.

The genes are TRBV5-1 and TRBJ2-1, with 8 nucleotides matching TRBD2. Germline CDR1 reads SGHRS; CDR2 reads YFSETQ. J was trimmed by 7 bases and V by 5 bases; bases with no gene match: 8. The CDR3 totals 14 residues. CDR3 sequence: CASSLRLARNEQFF. In nucleotides, the CDR3 is TGCGCCAGCAGTCTAAGACTAGCGAGGAATGAGCAGTTCTTC.

This chain connects TRBV5-4 to TRBJ2-7; 10 nucleotides align to TRBD2. CDR1 SGHNT and CDR2 YYREEE come from the germline V gene (reference sequence). This CDR3 contains 16 residues. V lost 4 bases and J lost 0; bases outside the gene matches: 7. The CDR3 sequence is CASSPRTSGRSYEQYF. The CDR3 DNA sequence: TGTGCCAGCAGCCCAAGGACTAGCGGTCGCTCCTACGAGCAGTACTTC.

This chain links TRBV10-3 with TRBJ2-7; the match to TRBD1 covers 8 bases. CDR3 size: 14 residues. J gave up 3 bases and V 4 bases, and 5 bases lay outside the gene matches. Germline V gene sequence: CDR1 ENHRY, CDR2 SYGVKD. The CDR3 region is CAISGGDRSYEQYF. The CDR3 coding sequence is TGTGCCATCAGTGGCGGGGACAGGAGCTACGAGCAGTACTTC.

The chain carries TRBV6-1 and TRBJ1-6; D may be TRBD1 (6 bases). This CDR3 has 15 amino acids. Trimming took 3 bases from V and 7 from J, leaving 13 bases between them. Germline CDR1 and CDR2: MNHNS and SASEGT. The CDR3 DNA reads TGTGCCAGCAGTGAGGACAGTGCGTGGAATTCACCCCTCCACTTT. Protein sequence: CASSEDSAWNSPLHF.

This clone was recorded a few times. The chain recombines TRBV7-2 with TRBJ2-5; D perhaps matches TRBD1 (6 bases). The V and J ends lost 5 bases and 1 base respectively, with 14 bases between them. Germline CDR1 SGHTA, CDR2 FQGNSA. The CDR3 is 15 amino acids. The CDR3 DNA follows: TGTGCCAGCAGCCCCCTATTAGGGGGCCAAGAGACCCAGTACTTC. It codes for CASSPLLGGQETQYF.

The chain couples TRBV10-1 to TRBJ2-3, with D maybe TRBD1 (5 bases). The CDR3 runs to 14 residues. Germline CDR1 reads WNHNN; CDR2 reads SYGVQD (reference sequence). The germline V and J ends were trimmed by 3 bases and 6 bases, with 13 bases remaining between them. The CDR3 protein is CASSEGARLDTQYF. CDR3 DNA: TGCGCCAGCAGTGAAGGGGCTAGACTCGATACGCAGTATTTT.

In DNA, the CDR3 is TGTGCCACCAGTGACGACAGGGTCGGCTACACCTTC. Encoded protein: CATSDDRVGYTF. This chain uses TRBV24-1 with TRBJ1-2; 7 nucleotides agree with TRBD1. CDR3 length equals 12 residues. Looked up from germline, CDR1 is KGHDR and CDR2 is SFDVKD. V was pared by 4 bases and J by 8 bases, with 3 bases of the junction left unmatched.

The chain is built from TRBV24-1 and TRBJ2-2; no reliable D call. CDR3 length equals 13 residues. Germline values: CDR1 KGHDR, CDR2 SFDVKD. Trimming shortened V by 3 bases and J by 10 bases, and 11 bases separated the two germline ends. The CDR3 DNA follows: TGTGCCACCAGTGATCGGACCGGGCCGGAGCTGTTTTTT. This encodes CATSDRTGPELFF.

The chain combines TRBV2 with TRBJ2-7; D unclear. The CDR3 sequence is 14 residues long. Looked up from germline, CDR1 is SNHLY and CDR2 is FYNNEI. Trimming stripped 3 bases from V and 2 bases from J, with 11 bases between. CDR3 nucleotides: TGTGCCAGCAGTGATGCCGGGTCGGCCTACGAGCAGTACTTC. Translating gives CASSDAGSAYEQYF. The whole variable domain, filled in from reference TRBV2 and TRBJ2-7, reads EPEVTQTPSHQVTQMGQEVILRCVPISNHLYFYWYRQILGQKVEFLVSFYNNEISEKSEIFDDQFSVERPDGSNFTLKIRSTKLEDSAMYFCASSDAGSAYEQYFGPGTRLTVT.

This clone was detected once. The chain combines TRBV6-2 or TRBV6-3 with TRBJ2-7; no definite D call. This CDR3 is 15 amino acids long. Germline V lookup: CDR1 MNHEY, CDR2 SVGEGT. Trimming cost V 6 bases and J 2 bases, with 17 bases left between them. CDR3 sequence (DNA): TGTGCCAGCAGCCCCCCTCGTACGGCTACCTACGAGCAGTACTTC. Encoded protein: CASSPPRTATYEQYF.

The chain is built from TRBV19 and TRBJ1-6; tentatively, D is TRBD1 (5 bases). The V and J ends lost 1 base and 10 bases respectively, with 11 bases between them. Germline V gene data show CDR1 as LNHDA and CDR2 as SQIVND (reference sequence). The CDR3 has 14 amino acids. CDR3 sequence: CASSIAWDESPLHF. The CDR3 coding sequence is TGTGCCAGTAGTATAGCGTGGGACGAATCACCCCTCCACTTT.